Below, 20 T cell receptor beta chains from the same sample are listed, as sequenced in a study of blood T cell repertoires in COVID-19. Assay: immunoSEQ multiplex PCR; the TCRdb copy retains only in-frame clones and omits some. The sample includes roughly 130,000 clones, roughly 80% seen only once; the top ten take roughly 1.8%. Sample: peripheral blood. These receptors all come from a man between 65 and 85 years old with acute or convalescent COVID-19.

This clone was detected only once. The rearrangement uses TRBV6-5 and TRBJ1-2; weak D call: TRBD1 (6 bases). CDR1 is MNHEY and CDR2 is SVGAGI in the germline V gene. Trimming pared 5 bases from V and 6 bases from J, leaving 13 bases between. CDR3 size: 13 residues. The CDR3 region is CASSILQGDGYTF. CDR3 coding DNA: TGTGCCAGCAGTATACTACAGGGTGATGGCTACACCTTC.

The chain has TRBV12-5 and TRBJ1-2, with TRBD1 identical over 7 bases. The germline CDR1 and CDR2 sequences are LGHNT and FRNRAP. Trimming at V came to 4 bases and at J to 1 base, leaving 6 bases not matched to a gene. The CDR3 extends over 15 amino acids. The CDR3 bases are TGTGCTAGTGGTTCCGGACAGGTCCTTAACTATGGCTACACCTTC. This codes for CASGSGQVLNYGYTF.

The V gene is TRBV5-1, the J gene TRBJ2-1; 8 positions match TRBD2. CDR3 length: 17 amino acids. Germline CDR1 is SGHRS and CDR2 is YFSETQ. J gave up 0 bases and V 2 bases, and 7 bases lay outside the gene matches. The CDR3: CASSFGRGVISYNEQFF. CDR3 DNA sequence: TGCGCCAGCAGCTTCGGGCGGGGGGTCATCTCCTACAATGAGCAGTTCTTC.

This rearrangement joins TRBV2 to TRBJ2-5; 9 positions agree with TRBD2. This CDR3 has 14 amino acids. The germline V gene encodes CDR1 SNHLY and CDR2 FYNNEI. Trimming at V came to 3 bases and at J to 5 bases, leaving 4 bases not matched to a gene. The CDR3 DNA reads as TGTGCCAGCAGTGATGCGGGGGGGCGGGAGACCCAGTACTTC. It encodes CASSDAGGRETQYF. Combining the CDR3 with reference TRBV2 and TRBJ2-5 gives the whole variable domain EPEVTQTPSHQVTQMGQEVILRCVPISNHLYFYWYRQILGQKVEFLVSFYNNEISEKSEIFDDQFSVERPDGSNFTLKIRSTKLEDSAMYFCASSDAGGRETQYFGPGTRLLVL.

This clone was seen repeatedly, ten times or more. The chain recombines TRBV4-2 with TRBJ2-1; D possibly corresponds to TRBD2 (6 bases). CDR1 and CDR2 (germline): LGHNA, YNFKEQ. CDR3 length equals 16 residues. V was trimmed by 0 bases and J by 3 bases, leaving 12 bases between them. CDR3 region: CASSQDAGGVYNEQFF. The CDR3 DNA follows: TGTGCCAGCAGCCAAGATGCGGGCGGGGTCTACAATGAGCAGTTCTTC.

The chain links TRBV4-1 to TRBJ1-2, with D tentatively TRBD1 (6 bases). This CDR3 region has 15 residues. V was trimmed by 2 bases and J by 0 bases, leaving 10 bases between them. Germline V gene lookup returns CDR1 MGHRA and CDR2 YSYEKL. The CDR3 loop is CASSQLEGANYGYTF. The CDR3 bases are TGCGCCAGCAGCCAACTCGAGGGGGCTAACTATGGCTACACCTTC.

The rearrangement links TRBV7-8 to TRBJ1-6; D gene unclear. Germline V lookup: CDR1 SGHVS, CDR2 FQNEAQ. V was trimmed by 3 bases and J by 2 bases, leaving 11 bases between them. The CDR3 consists of 16 residues. For the CDR3, the DNA is TGTGCCAGCAGCTTGGGAGGGAACCCCTATAATTCACCCCTCCACTTT. Its translation is CASSLGGNPYNSPLHF.

The chain recombines TRBV7-9 with TRBJ2-2; 9 bases align to TRBD1. CDR3 length: 15 residues. Germline assignment: CDR1 SEHNR and CDR2 FQNEAQ (reference sequence). J lost 4 bases, V lost 8 bases, and 8 bases had no gene match. CDR3 coding DNA: TGTGCCAGCGCACTACAGGGGGCACTCACCGGGGAGCTGTTTTTT. This encodes CASALQGALTGELFF.

This chain links TRBV19 with TRBJ2-4, with TRBD2 as a possible D gene (5 bases). CDR1 and CDR2 from the germline V gene are LNHDA and SQIVND (reference sequence). This CDR3 has 16 amino acids. Trimming took 5 bases from V and 1 from J, leaving 15 bases between them. DNA of the CDR3: TGTGCCAGTAGTGCCGGAGGTGAGATGGCCAAAAACATTCAGTACTTC. Its protein is CASSAGGEMAKNIQYF.

The chain couples TRBV29-1 to TRBJ1-4; no clear D. Germline V gives CDR1 SQVTM, CDR2 ANQGSEA. CDR3 length: 11 residues. V lost 4 bases and J lost 4, with 4 bases in between. This CDR3 is CSVAYNEKLFF. CDR3 DNA sequence: TGCAGCGTTGCCTATAATGAAAAACTGTTTTTT.

V usage is TRBV5-1 and J usage is TRBJ2-7; D gene uncertain. V shed 4 bases and J shed 2 bases, with 7 bases lying between them. The CDR3 extends over 12 amino acids. In germline, CDR1 is SGHRS, CDR2 YFSETQ. The CDR3 is CASSREPYEQYF. In DNA, the CDR3 is TGCGCCAGCAGCAGAGAACCCTACGAGCAGTACTTC.

The chain has TRBV28 and TRBJ2-7; D possibly corresponds to TRBD2 (5 bases). The germline V and J ends were trimmed by 5 bases and 1 base, with 21 bases remaining between them. The CDR3 consists of 17 residues. Per germline, CDR1 MDHEN and CDR2 SYDVKM. The CDR3 DNA follows: TGTGCCAGCAGTCTAGGACTCTCCCTGGGCTGGTCCTACGAGCAGTACTTC. Protein product: CASSLGLSLGWSYEQYF.

By share, this clone ranks as medium-sized (0.01 to 0.1%). The chain has TRBV4-1 and TRBJ1-3, with D possibly being TRBD1 (5 bases). Trimming took off 0 bases at V and 0 bases at J, with 9 bases between the two ends. The CDR3 covers 16 residues. Germline CDR1 reads MGHRA; CDR2 reads YSYEKL. CDR3 DNA sequence: TGCGCCAGCAGCCAAGAGACAGCCAGCTCTGGAAACACCATATATTTT. It translates to CASSQETASSGNTIYF.

This chain links TRBV9 with TRBJ1-1; the D is unclear. Trimming stripped 4 bases from V and 1 base from J, with 17 bases between. Germline V gives CDR1 SGDLS, CDR2 YYNGEE. This CDR3 has 16 amino acids. CDR3 in DNA: TGTGCCAGCAGCCCCGAGGGCCAGCGGAGGAACACTGAAGCTTTCTTT. It codes for CASSPEGQRRNTEAFF.

The chain carries TRBV6-5 and TRBJ1-2; D remains ambiguous. Germline CDR1 is MNHEY and CDR2 is SVGAGI. The CDR3 has 13 amino acids. Trimming shortened V by 0 bases and J by 10 bases, and 12 bases separated the two germline ends. CDR3 bases: TGTGCCAGCAGTTACTCGATAACAGATAACTACACCTTC. Protein sequence: CASSYSITDNYTF.

The chain couples TRBV5-1 to TRBJ2-2, with TRBD1 matching over 9 bases. This CDR3 is built from 17 residues. The germline CDR1 and CDR2 sequences are SGHRS and YFSETQ. The V gene end was trimmed by 3 bases and the J gene end by 4 bases; junction bases not matched to a gene: 10. CDR3 bases: TGCGCCAGCAGCTACCATACCGGGACAGGGAGCACCGGGGAGCTGTTTTTT. Translating it yields CASSYHTGTGSTGELFF.

J is TRBJ1-4 and V is TRBV6-1, with 7 bases lining up with TRBD1. Germline CDR1 and CDR2: MNHNS and SASEGT. V shed 3 bases, J shed 4 bases, and the junction held 11 bases outside the gene matches. The CDR3 is 17 residues long. CDR3: CASSEPLGGWVNEKLFF. The CDR3 nucleotides are TGTGCCAGCAGTGAGCCCTTAGGGGGCTGGGTTAATGAAAAACTGTTTTTT.

This clone has only one observation. V usage is TRBV18 and J usage is TRBJ1-3; the match to TRBD1 covers 10 bases. CDR1 is KGHSH, CDR2 LQKENI, per germline. The length of the CDR3 is 19 residues. With V trimmed by 3 bases and J by 2 bases, 13 bases remained unmatched. The CDR3 protein is CASSPARTGGGSAGNTIYF. CDR3 coding DNA: TGTGCCAGCTCACCTGCGAGGACAGGGGGAGGTAGCGCTGGAAACACCATATATTTT.

This rearrangement joins TRBV10-2 to TRBJ2-7; no firm D call. V lost 9 bases and J lost 2, with 11 bases in between. The CDR3 consists of 12 residues. Germline-derived CDR1 and CDR2 are WSHSY and SAAADI. CDR3 coding DNA: TGCGCCAGTCGAGATCCGACCTACGAGCAGTACTTC. Protein sequence: CASRDPTYEQYF.

The sample holds one count of this clone. The rearrangement uses TRBV11-2 and TRBJ2-7, with 9 bases fitting TRBD1. The germline gives CDR1 SGHAT, CDR2 FQNNGV. The CDR3 extends over 15 amino acids. V shed 5 bases, J shed 5 bases, and the junction held 10 bases outside the gene matches. The CDR3 sequence: CASSLAGQGSHEQYF. CDR3 in DNA: TGTGCCAGCAGCCTAGCAGGACAGGGGTCCCACGAGCAGTACTTC. The entire variable domain, with the rest obtained from reference TRBV11-2 and TRBJ2-7, is as follows: EAGVAQSPRYKIIEKRQSVAFWCNPISGHATLYWYQQILGQGPKLLIQFQNNGVVDDSQLPKDRFSAERLKGVDSTLKIQPAKLEDSAVYLCASSLAGQGSHEQYFGPGTRLTVT.